This T cell receptor (beta chain) was recovered during a study of blood T cell repertoires in COVID-19. Study-level information: The United States, Italy and Spain provided the acute and convalescent COVID-19 samples. PBMCs, B-cell-depleted T cells, or T cells provided the cDNA or gDNA that made up the material.

The CDR3 sequence is 13 residues long. Germline V gives CDR1 SEHNR, CDR2 FQNEAQ (reference sequence). V lost 7 bases and J lost 1, with 11 bases in between. In the study's own analysis: Nucleated cell number was recorded as an estimate derived from reference gene primer amplification. This table comes from immunoSEQ multiplex PCR, and its TCRdb copy is limited to in-frame clones, with some not included. That table supplies the V and J calls and clone size; D and trimming were determined from the DNA. The sample has approximately 470,000 clones, 75% to 90% seen once. The sample was peripheral blood. This TCR was recovered from a human donor in a cohort sampled during active COVID-19. The chain employs TRBV7-9 and TRBJ2-7, with D unresolved. The CDR3 here is CASTKAGSYEQYF. For the CDR3, the DNA is TGTGCCAGCACCAAGGCCGGGTCCTACGAGCAGTACTTC. Together with reference TRBV7-9 and TRBJ2-7, the CDR3 gives the full variable domain: DTGVSQNPRHKITKRGQNVTFRCDPISEHNRLYWYRQTLGQGPEFLTYFQNEAQLEKSRLLSDRFSAERPKGSFSTLEIQRTEQGDSAMYLCASTKAGSYEQYFGPGTRLTVT.